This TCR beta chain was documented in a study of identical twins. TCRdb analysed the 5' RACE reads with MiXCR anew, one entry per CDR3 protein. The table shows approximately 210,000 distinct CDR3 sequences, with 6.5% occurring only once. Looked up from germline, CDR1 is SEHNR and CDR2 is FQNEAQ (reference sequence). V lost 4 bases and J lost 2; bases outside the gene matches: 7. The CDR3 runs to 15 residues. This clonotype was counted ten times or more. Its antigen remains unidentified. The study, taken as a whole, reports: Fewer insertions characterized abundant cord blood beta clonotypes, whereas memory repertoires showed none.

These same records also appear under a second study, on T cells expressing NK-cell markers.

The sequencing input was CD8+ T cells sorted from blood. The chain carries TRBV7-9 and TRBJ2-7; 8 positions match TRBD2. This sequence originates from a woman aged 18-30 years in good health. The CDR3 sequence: CASSSTLAGPYEQYF. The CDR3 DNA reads TGTGCCAGCAGCTCTACCCTAGCGGGTCCCTACGAGCAGTACTTC.